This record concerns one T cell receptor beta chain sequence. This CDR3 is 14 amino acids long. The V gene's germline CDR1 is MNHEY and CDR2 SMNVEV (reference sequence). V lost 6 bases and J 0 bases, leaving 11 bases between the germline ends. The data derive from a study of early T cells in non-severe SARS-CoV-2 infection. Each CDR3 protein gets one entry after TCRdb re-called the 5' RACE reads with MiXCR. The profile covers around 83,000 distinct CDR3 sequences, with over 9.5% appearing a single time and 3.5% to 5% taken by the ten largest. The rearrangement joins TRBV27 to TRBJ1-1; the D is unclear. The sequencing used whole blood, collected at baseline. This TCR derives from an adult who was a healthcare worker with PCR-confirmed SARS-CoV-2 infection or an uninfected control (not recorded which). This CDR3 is CASRDRRMNTEAFF. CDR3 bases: TGTGCCAGCAGAGACCGAAGAATGAACACTGAAGCTTTCTTT.